This T cell receptor (beta chain) was recorded in a study of T cell changes during pregnancy in multiple sclerosis. Germline lookup yields CDR1 MNHNS and CDR2 SASEGT. This CDR3 region has 15 residues. V trimming: 2 bases; J trimming: 1 base; junction bases outside the gene matches: 5. Sequencing used immunoSEQ multiplex PCR; TCRdb keeps in-frame clones, though not all of them. This table has approximately 60,000 clones, around 93% appearing once. The rearrangement links TRBV6-1 to TRBJ2-7, with TRBD2 identical over 7 bases. Sequencing used peripheral blood, obtained after pregnancy. This clonotype was obtained from a female donor in good health, enrolled as a control in a pregnancy study. The CDR3 DNA follows: TGTGCCAGCAGTGAACCGGGAGGAAGTTCCTACGAGCAGTACTTC. This translates into CASSEPGGSSYEQYF.